This T cell receptor (beta chain) was recovered during a study of T cells in Graves' hyperthyroidism and ophthalmopathy. The CDR3 is made up of 12 amino acids. The V end was cut by 6 bases, the J end by 4 bases, with 10 bases between. Germline-derived CDR1 and CDR2 are MDHEN and SYDVKM. This clonotype appeared many times. Regions amplified from RNA transcripts were the TCR beta CDR3 regions. The HTBI primer set drove a first-round RT-PCR of the TCR CDR3. TCRdb used MiXCR to reprocess the multiplex PCR reads, holding one entry per CDR3 protein. The data hold about 710,000 distinct CDR3 sequences, with around 15% observed a single time.

The specimen sequenced was blood. The source is a man between 18 and 29 years old with Graves' hyperthyroidism. The V and J genes are TRBV28 and TRBJ2-7; D ambiguous. The CDR3 is CASSIGGYEQYF. DNA of the CDR3: TGTGCCAGCAGCATTGGTGGTTACGAGCAGTACTTC. The complete variable domain, with remaining parts taken from reference TRBV28 and TRBJ2-7, reads DVKVTQSSRYLVKRTGEKVFLECVQDMDHENMFWYRQDPGLGLRLIYFSYDVKMKEKGDIPEGYSVSREKKERFSLILESASTNQTSMYLCASSIGGYEQYFGPGTRLTVT.